This T cell receptor beta chain was obtained from a study of blood T cell repertoires in COVID-19. Background on the study: Sources were T cells, B-cell-depleted T cells, or PBMCs; the material itself was cDNA or gDNA.

Assay used: immunoSEQ multiplex PCR; TCRdb lists only in-frame clones, some missing. The top ten hold around 1.5% of the sample, which has roughly 70,000 clones, approximately 90% seen once. V gave up 7 bases and J gave up 6 bases, with 15 bases separating them. This CDR3 has 14 residues. Germline V CDR1 and CDR2: LNHDA, SQIVND (reference sequence). The sequencing input was peripheral blood. The source of this sequence is a human donor in a cohort sampled during active COVID-19. The genes are TRBV19 and TRBJ1-4, with D uncertain. CDR3 coding DNA: TGTGCCAGTACCTATCGGGGTATAGATGAAAAACTGTTTTTT. It codes for CASTYRGIDEKLFF.